This T cell receptor beta chain was recorded in a study of T-cell memory formation after mild COVID-19. At the level of the study: TCR clusters were largely donor specific.

Researchers used 5'RACE with constant-segment primers to make TCR alpha and TCR beta cDNA libraries that carry sample barcodes and UMIs. From the 5' RACE reads, TCRdb called clonotypes with MiXCR, one entry per CDR3 protein. The top ten clones hold roughly 33% of a sample with over 60,000 distinct CDR3 sequences, approximately 15% of them seen once. The CDR3 is 15 amino acids. Germline V CDR1 and CDR2: LNHDA, SQIVND (reference sequence). V gave up 5 bases and J gave up 4 bases, with 17 bases separating them. Study results and caveats: Clones shrinking from day 15 to 85 showed even CD4/CD8 mixes; later expanders tilted CD4+.

Remarks on this clonotype: Antigen unknown.

The chain carries TRBV19 and TRBJ1-2; tentative D call: TRBD1 (5 bases). This TCR was recovered from an adult woman who had mild COVID-19 (a few samples of this study predate the infection). Cell type and time point are not known. The sequenced material came from PBMCs or a T cell subset sorted from them (not recorded which). CDR3 residues: CASSAHRSGTYGYTF. The CDR3 DNA reads TGTGCCAGTAGTGCACATAGATCGGGGACCTATGGCTACACCTTC.